Listed below are T cell receptor beta chains from one sample, sequenced in a study of technical replicates of blood from several donors. Sequenced by immunoSEQ multiplex PCR; TCRdb stores in-frame clones only, minus some. The profile shows 60,000 or so clones, approximately 87% of them singletons. The sample consisted of PBMCs. Receptor source: a human donor in good health. Some clones in this sample may be carry-over from other donors' samples. Each CDR3 is given with its conserved first and last residue. A D gene is named only where the DNA matches it firmly. Expanded clones get a size class; other rows say once, few or many, or leave the size out.

CDR3 length	clone size	V gene	J gene	D gene	CDR3 DNA	CDR3 protein
20	-	TRBV7-3	TRBJ2-1	TRBD2	TGTGCCAGCAGCTTATCCCTGGGGGCAAAAGCGGGAGGGCCGGGCAATGAGCAGTTCTTC	CASSLSLGAKAGGPGNEQFF
18	-	TRBV9	TRBJ2-3	TRBD2	TGTGCCAGCAGCGTATCTGGCGGGGGGGGATTATTCACAGATACGCAGTATTTT	CASSVSGGGGLFTDTQYF
15	-	TRBV19	TRBJ1-5	-	TGTGCCAGTAGTATAGTAACAGGCATCAATCAGCCCCAGCATTTT	CASSIVTGINQPQHF
16	-	TRBV6-1	TRBJ2-7	-	TGTGCCAGCAGTGAAGCGCCCTCATACGGTGAATACGAGCAGTACTTC	CASSEAPSYGEYEQYF
15	-	TRBV6-5	TRBJ2-2	-	TGTGCCAGCAGTTATTGGCAGACGAACACCGGGGAGCTGTTTTTT	CASSYWQTNTGELFF
15	few	TRBV6-5	TRBJ1-5	TRBD1	TGTGCCAGCAGTCGTTCAGGGGGCTCCCATCAGCCCCAGCATTTT	CASSRSGGSHQPQHF
15	-	TRBV7-9	TRBJ1-1	TRBD1	TGTGCCAGCAGCTTAGCGAGGGGGCCTAACACTGAAGCTTTCTTT	CASSLARGPNTEAFF
13	-	TRBV7-9	TRBJ2-7	TRBD1	TGTGCCAGCAGCCCGACAGGGACCTACGAGCAGTACTTC	CASSPTGTYEQYF
15	once	TRBV11-1	TRBJ2-1	TRBD2	TGTGCCAGCAGCCTCAGCGGGAGGACTTACAATGAGCAGTTCTTC	CASSLSGRTYNEQFF
14	-	TRBV11-2	TRBJ2-2	-	TGTGCCAGCAACAACCAACCGGGCACCGGGGAGCTGTTTTTT	CASNNQPGTGELFF
13	-	TRBV19	TRBJ2-7	-	TGTGCCAGTAACGCAGGGGTGGGTCGCGAGCAGTACTTC	CASNAGVGREQYF
15	-	TRBV18	TRBJ2-7	-	TGTGCCAGCTCACCAGTTGGGGAGAGTAGTGCCGAGCAGTACTTC	CASSPVGESSAEQYF